These T cell receptor beta chains were read from a single sample in a study of blood T cells in healthy people across ages. TCRdb ran MiXCR on the 5' RACE reads and lists one entry per CDR3 protein. This sample carries about 780,000 distinct CDR3 sequences, around 62% of them seen once, and the ten largest clones take around a quarter. The sample comprised blood. These receptors were obtained from a man in his thirties or forties in good health. The CDR3 runs from the conserved cysteine through the conserved F or W. Fields, in order: J gene, clone size, V gene, D gene, CDR3 protein, CDR3 DNA. D genes are given only for firm matches. Some rows have no size entry. The others give once, few or many, or a class for an expanded clone.

TRBJ2-7 NA TRBV6-6 NA CASLQSSYEQYF TGTGCCAGCCTACAGAGCTCCTACGAGCAGTACTTC
TRBJ2-3 NA TRBV7-6 TRBD1 CASSRIGTGIYSTDTQYF TGTGCCAGCAGCAGAATTGGGACAGGGATTTATAGCACAGATACGCAGTATTTT
TRBJ2-5 NA TRBV3-1 NA CASSLPKGSGTETQYF TGTGCCAGCAGCCTCCCGAAGGGATCAGGGACAGAGACCCAGTACTTC
TRBJ2-7 NA TRBV7-8 TRBD1 CASSLDATGAHEQYF TGTGCCAGCAGCTTAGACGCGACAGGGGCCCACGAGCAGTACTTC
TRBJ2-3 NA TRBV5-5 NA CASSSRPPEDTQYF TGTGCCAGCAGCTCCCGGCCCCCTGAAGATACGCAGTATTTT
TRBJ1-6 NA TRBV5-5 TRBD1 CASSPPGTGVNSPLHF TGTGCCAGCAGCCCCCCCGGGACAGGGGTGAATTCACCCCTCCACTTT
TRBJ2-7 few TRBV4-3 NA CASSQDLSSYEQYF TGCGCCAGCAGCCAAGATTTGTCCAGCTACGAGCAGTACTTC
TRBJ2-1 NA TRBV6-6 TRBD1 CASNPGQGAGHEQFF TGTGCCAGCAACCCAGGACAGGGGGCAGGGCATGAGCAGTTCTTC
TRBJ2-7 once TRBV20-1 NA CSASPTAPAYEQYF TGCAGTGCTAGCCCGACAGCTCCCGCCTACGAGCAGTACTTC
TRBJ2-1 few TRBV7-3 TRBD2 CASSPALAGFNEQFF TGTGCCAGCAGCCCCGCGCTAGCGGGGTTCAATGAGCAGTTCTTC
TRBJ2-4 NA TRBV6-5 NA CASARGGGARKNIQYF TGTGCCAGCGCCAGGGGGGGAGGGGCCAGGAAAAACATTCAGTACTTC
TRBJ2-7 once TRBV5-1 NA CASSTTGLNYEQYF TGCGCCAGCAGCACCACGGGACTGAACTACGAGCAGTACTTC
TRBJ2-5 NA TRBV29-1 NA CSVRRETQYF TGCAGCGTTCGAAGGGAGACCCAGTACTTC
TRBJ2-3 NA TRBV3-1 TRBD2 CASSQDLSGVSTDTQYF TGTGCCAGCAGCCAAGATCTTAGCGGGGTCAGCACAGATACGCAGTATTTT
TRBJ2-5 NA TRBV6-5 NA CASSSVEGQQYF TGTGCCAGCAGTTCGGTAGAAGGGCAGCAGTACTTC
TRBJ2-6 NA TRBV7-9 NA CASSFKRQPPSGANVLTF TGTGCCAGCAGCTTTAAACGGCAGCCACCTTCTGGGGCCAACGTCCTGACTTTC
TRBJ2-7 few TRBV7-2 NA CASSLAGYVTYEQYF TGTGCCAGCAGCTTAGCCGGCTATGTAACCTACGAGCAGTACTTC
TRBJ2-1 NA TRBV24-1 NA CATSPDREVHEQFF TGTGCCACCAGTCCCGACAGGGAGGTTCATGAGCAGTTCTTC
TRBJ2-2 NA TRBV7-2 TRBD2 CASSFSGGSRTGELFF TGTGCCAGCAGCTTCAGCGGGGGGTCAAGAACCGGGGAGCTGTTTTTT
TRBJ2-7 NA TRBV6-5 NA CASSDGSTYEQYF TGTGCCAGCAGTGACGGGTCAACCTACGAGCAGTACTTT
TRBJ1-5 NA TRBV20-1 NA CSTRPGQLDQPQHF TGCAGTACTAGGCCAGGGCAGTTGGATCAGCCCCAGCATTTT
TRBJ1-1 once TRBV24-1 NA CATNGENTEAFF TGTGCCACCAACGGTGAGAACACTGAAGCTTTCTTT
TRBJ2-5 NA TRBV12-3/TRBV12-4 TRBD1 CASSLSLAGGVETQYF TGTGCCAGCAGTTTGTCGCTGGCAGGGGGCGTCGAGACCCAGTACTTC
TRBJ1-1 NA TRBV7-9 NA CASSLELGTEAFF TGTGCCAGCAGCTTAGAGTTGGGGACTGAAGCTTTCTTT
TRBJ2-1 NA TRBV29-1 TRBD2 CSVLTSGVPGEQFF TGCAGCGTCCTGACTAGCGGGGTTCCGGGGGAGCAGTTCTTC
TRBJ2-6 NA TRBV4-2 NA CASSLRDNSGANVLTF TGTGCCAGCAGCCTCCGGGACAACTCTGGGGCCAACGTCCTGACTTTC
TRBJ1-2 NA TRBV28 NA CASSLAGHYGYTF TGTGCCAGCAGTTTGGCAGGGCACTATGGCTACACCTTC
TRBJ2-1 once TRBV13 TRBD1 CASSLTGAPYNEQFF TGTGCCAGCAGCTTGACAGGGGCCCCCTACAATGAGCAGTTCTTC
TRBJ2-1 NA TRBV10-3 TRBD2 CAISVASGGAYEQFF TGTGCCATCAGTGTGGCTAGCGGGGGGGCCTATGAGCAGTTCTTC
TRBJ1-2 NA TRBV14 NA CASSQGITYGYTF TGTGCCAGCAGCCAGGGGATAACCTATGGCTACACCTTC
TRBJ1-2 NA TRBV4-3 TRBD1 CASSHEQGGRYGYTF TGCGCCAGCAGCCATGAACAGGGGGGAAGGTATGGCTACACCTTC
TRBJ1-1 NA TRBV7-2 NA CASSLSIEAFF TGTGCCAGCAGCTTATCTATTGAAGCTTTCTTT
TRBJ2-3 NA TRBV9 NA CASSVSEVTDTQYF TGTGCCAGCAGCGTATCTGAGGTCACAGATACGCAGTATTTT
TRBJ2-5 NA TRBV30 TRBD2 CAWSPRLAGVETQYF TGTGCCTGGAGTCCCCGACTAGCGGGGGTTGAGACCCAGTACTTC
TRBJ2-7 NA TRBV29-1 TRBD1 CSVDLNSFGTGTSYEQYF TGCAGCGTTGACCTAAATTCTTTCGGGACAGGCACCTCCTACGAGCAGTACTTC
TRBJ1-1 NA TRBV6-4 NA CASSDTTHKTEAFF TGTGCCAGCAGTGACACCACCCATAAGACTGAAGCTTTCTTT
TRBJ2-7 NA TRBV6-5 NA CASSPDSPTYEQYF TGTGCCAGCAGCCCGGACAGCCCTACCTACGAGCAGTACTTC
TRBJ2-1 NA TRBV19 NA CASSWQGGGNEQFF TGTGCCAGTAGTTGGCAGGGAGGGGGGAATGAGCAGTTCTTC
TRBJ1-6 NA TRBV21-1 NA CASSIVSGAPQGLHF TGTGCCAGCAGCATCGTTTCAGGGGCCCCCCAAGGCCTCCACTTT
TRBJ2-5 few TRBV7-2 NA CASSPPAGTQYF TGTGCCAGCAGCCCGCCGGCGGGGACCCAGTACTTC
TRBJ2-5 NA TRBV20-1 NA CSARTPLGLQETQYF TGCAGTGCTAGGACACCCCTAGGGCTTCAAGAGACCCAGTACTTC
TRBJ2-1 NA TRBV7-3 NA CASSPAGTLYNEQFF TGTGCCAGCAGCCCCGCCGGGACTCTCTACAATGAGCAGTTCTTC
TRBJ2-5 NA TRBV4-1 TRBD2 CASSQAWDGGQETQYF TGCGCCAGCAGCCAAGCGTGGGACGGGGGGCAAGAGACCCAGTACTTC
TRBJ2-4 NA TRBV9 TRBD2 CASSVGGGALAKNIQYF TGTGCCAGCAGCGTAGGGGGGGGAGCACTAGCCAAAAACATTCAGTACTTC
TRBJ2-1 NA TRBV28 NA CASDLRWGKGQFF TGTGCCAGCGATCTTAGGTGGGGGAAAGGGCAGTTCTTC